This T cell receptor beta chain was recorded in a study of T cells in women clearing cervical HPV infection. For the study at large: Cases' blood sampling followed lesion detection by median roughly 150 days (90 to 200).

Libraries were prepared by immunoSEQ multiplex PCR; TCRdb keeps only in-frame clonotypes and omits some of them. The record lists approximately 18,000 clones, of which the ten most abundant hold roughly 10%. Concerning this clone itself: The read falls 3 residues short of the CDR3 end, and the missing part is taken from the germline J gene.

Germline assignment: CDR1 SGHRS and CDR2 YFSETQ. The CDR3 is 14 amino acids. The germline V and J ends were trimmed by 6 bases and 5 bases, with 14 bases remaining between them. The V and J genes are TRBV5-1 and TRBJ2-2; tentative D call: TRBD2 (5 bases). This clonotype originated in a woman aged 18 to 75 with a cervical HPV16 infection that either progressed to CIN3+ or cleared (not recorded which). Sequencing input: blood buffy coat. CDR3 loop: CASTFLRGTGELFF. The covered CDR3 bases are TGCGCCAGCACATTTTTACGGGGAACCGGGGAG.